This T cell receptor (beta chain) originates from a study of beta chain features in type 1 diabetes. The study's findings and limits: Patients with Type 1 diabetes showed moderately but significantly shorter TCRB CDR3s in all four CD4+ subsets. Although PCR might favor shorter templates, it would do so equally in patients and controls.

TCRB transcripts that were expressed got sequenced, as all of the isolated RNA had been reverse transcribed. Generated by immunoSEQ multiplex PCR, the TCRdb table keeps only in-frame clones and is missing some. The repertoire holds 40,000 to 65,000 clones, with just under 65% as singletons. CDR3 length: 16 amino acids. V dropped 0 bases and J dropped 5; count of bases not matched to a gene: 9. Germline values: CDR1 MNHEY, CDR2 SVGAGI. One heparinised blood draw, averaging about 116 mL, came from each donor. CD45RO/CCR7/CD25/CD127/CD95/CD27 sorting isolated CD4+ naive, central memory, regulatory and stem cell-like memory cells. In all sorted populations, purity surpassed 95%. A remark on this clone: The antigen remains unidentified.

Sequenced: stem cell memory CD4+ T cells from blood. The receptor's source is a woman aged 25-40 years with type 1 diabetes. The J gene is TRBJ2-7, the V gene TRBV6-5; 8 nucleotides line up with TRBD1. The CDR3 is CASSYSLGQGLNEQYF. Here the CDR3 DNA reads TGTGCCAGCAGTTACTCGCTAGGACAGGGTCTTAACGAGCAGTACTTC.